Listed here are 20 T cell receptor beta chains from one sample, sequenced in a study of early T cells in non-severe SARS-CoV-2 infection. MiXCR, applied by TCRdb to the 5' RACE reads, yields one record per CDR3 protein. The sample carries 80,000 to 95,000 distinct CDR3 sequences, 12% recorded once. Sequencing input: whole blood. The receptors shown here come from an adult who was a healthcare worker with PCR-confirmed SARS-CoV-2 infection or an uninfected control (not recorded which).

V usage is TRBV21-1 and J usage is TRBJ2-7. TRBV21-1 is tagged as a pseudogene. The CDR3 runs to 16 residues. The CDR3 coding sequence is TGTGCCAGCATCGGTCAACTGGCGGAATCCCCCTACGAGCAGTACTTC. As protein: CASIGQLAESPYEQYF.

The chain joins TRBV18 to TRBJ2-7, with unresolved D. Trimming left V 0 bases short and J 7 bases short, with 7 bases between. CDR3 length: 12 amino acids. Germline V gene data show CDR1 as KGHSH and CDR2 as LQKENI. CDR3 bases: TGTGCCAGCTCACCACCCGCTGGAGAGCAGTACTTC. It translates to CASSPPAGEQYF.

The CDR3 bases are TGTGCCAGCAGCTCAACCGGCCCGTACAATGAGCAGTTCTTC. Its protein product is CASSSTGPYNEQFF. V is TRBV7-8 and J is TRBJ2-1; D gene unclear. Germline CDR1 is SGHVS and CDR2 is FQNEAQ. The V end was cut by 4 bases, the J end by 4 bases, with 11 bases between. This CDR3 comprises 14 residues. Full variable domain (missing parts from reference TRBV7-8 and TRBJ2-1): GAGVSQSPRYKVAKRGQDVALRCDPISGHVSLFWYQQALGQGPEFLTYFQNEAQLDKSGLPSDRFFAERPEGSVSTLKIQRTQQEDSAVYLCASSSTGPYNEQFFGPGTRLTVL.

This clonotype appeared many times. The gene calls are TRBV10-3 and TRBJ1-2, with 8 bases identical to TRBD1. CDR1 ENHRY and CDR2 SYGVKD come from the germline V gene. The J segment lost 9 bases and the V segment lost 2 bases, leaving 8 bases of the junction unmatched. The CDR3 length is 14 residues. The CDR3 DNA reads TGTGCCATCAGTGAGAGACAGGGGAGGATCAGCTACACCTTC. It is translated as CAISERQGRISYTF.

This clonotype showed up just a few times. The DNA of the CDR3 is TGTGCTAGTGGTTTGGGACAGAGCCACACCGGGGAGCTGTTTTTT. Residues: CASGLGQSHTGELFF. The V and J genes are TRBV12-5 and TRBJ2-2; D perhaps matches TRBD1 (5 bases). The CDR3 length is 15 residues. Looked up from germline, CDR1 is LGHNT and CDR2 is FRNRAP. Trimming took off 1 base at V and 3 bases at J, with 9 bases between the two ends.

The chain combines TRBV7-9 with TRBJ2-7; TRBD2 matches 11 bases. The CDR3 totals 15 residues. Germline-derived CDR1 and CDR2 are SEHNR and FQNEAQ (reference sequence). Trimming removed 1 base from V and 2 bases from J; junction bases left unmatched: 1. The CDR3 spells CASSLDSGRAYEQYF. CDR3 sequence (DNA): TGTGCCAGCAGCTTAGATAGCGGGAGGGCCTACGAGCAGTACTTC.

This chain uses TRBV7-2 with TRBJ2-1, with 9 bases matching TRBD2. Germline-derived CDR1 and CDR2 are SGHTA and FQGNSA. The J segment lost 6 bases and the V segment lost 2 bases, leaving 14 bases of the junction unmatched. CDR3 length: 18 amino acids. CDR3 nucleotides: TGTGCCAGCAGCTTATTCCCACAAGGAGCGGGAGGCCGCAATGAGCAGTTCTTC. This sequence encodes CASSLFPQGAGGRNEQFF. Full variable domain (outside the CDR3, taken from reference TRBV7-2 and TRBJ2-1): GAGVSQSPSNKVTEKGKDVELRCDPISGHTALYWYRQSLGQGLEFLIYFQGNSAPDKSGLPSDRFSAERTGGSVSTLTIQRTQQEDSAVYLCASSLFPQGAGGRNEQFFGPGTRLTVL.

This clonotype occurred many times. The CDR3 loop is CSAVISGSQYSNQPQHF. The CDR3 nucleotides read TGCAGTGCCGTAATATCGGGCAGTCAGTATAGCAATCAGCCCCAGCATTTT. V is TRBV20-1 and J is TRBJ1-5; D is unclear. CDR1 is DFQATT and CDR2 is SNEGSKA in the germline V gene (reference sequence). Trimming stripped 6 bases from V and 0 bases from J, with 21 bases between. CDR3 length: 17 amino acids.

This clonotype has ten or more counts. The rearrangement joins TRBV27 to TRBJ2-5; D is unclear. V was cut by 6 bases and J by 0 bases, with 5 bases left in between. Germline V gene lookup returns CDR1 MNHEY and CDR2 SMNVEV (reference sequence). CDR3 length: 12 residues. CDR3 region: CASSPDQETQYF. The DNA for the CDR3 is TGTGCCAGCAGCCCTGACCAAGAGACCCAGTACTTC.

The table lists this clonotype with a few counts. The gene calls are TRBV5-4 and TRBJ2-5; D uncertain. V dropped 0 bases and J dropped 6 bases, with 12 bases sitting between them. CDR3 length equals 14 residues. Per germline, CDR1 SGHNT and CDR2 YYREEE (reference sequence). The CDR3 loop is CASSLGLEDKTQYF. CDR3 nucleotides: TGTGCCAGCAGCTTGGGGCTAGAGGATAAGACCCAGTACTTC.

The sample holds many counts of this clonotype. V usage is TRBV29-1 and J usage is TRBJ2-2; no firm D call. The V end lost 3 bases, the J end lost 3 bases, and 11 bases lay between the germline ends. Germline V gene data show CDR1 as SQVTM and CDR2 as ANQGSEA. The CDR3 totals 14 residues. This CDR3 reads CSVDSVIDTGELFF. The CDR3 coding sequence is TGCAGCGTTGATTCGGTGATCGACACCGGGGAGCTGTTTTTT.

This rearrangement joins TRBV20-1 to TRBJ1-2; possibly TRBD1 for D (5 bases). Germline V gene lookup returns CDR1 DFQATT and CDR2 SNEGSKA (reference sequence). The CDR3 contains 16 residues. Trimming removed 2 bases at V and 1 base at J, with 17 bases between. CDR3: CSARTPETAYNYGYTF. CDR3 nucleotides: TGCAGTGCTAGAACACCCGAGACAGCGTATAACTATGGCTACACCTTC.

This clonotype occurred a few times. The chain carries TRBV30 and TRBJ1-2, with TRBD1 matching 7 bases. The CDR3 has 12 residues. The germline V gene encodes CDR1 GTSNPN and CDR2 SVGIG (reference sequence). The V segment lost 5 bases and the J segment 2 bases; nucleotides outside the gene matches: 2. The CDR3 nucleotides are TGTGCCTGGGCGACAGGGAACTATGGCTACACCTTC. It encodes CAWATGNYGYTF.

In its sample, this clonotype was seen a few times. This chain uses TRBV24-1 with TRBJ1-3; no definite D call. CDR3 length equals 15 residues. Germline V CDR1 and CDR2: KGHDR, SFDVKD. Trimming took off 0 bases at V and 4 bases at J, with 9 bases between the two ends. CDR3 in amino acids: CATSDLWRRGNTIYF. In nucleotides, the CDR3 is TGTGCCACCAGTGATTTGTGGCGGAGGGGAAACACCATATATTTT.

This clonotype occurred many times. The gene calls are TRBV20-1 and TRBJ2-3; D is undetermined. The CDR3 is 16 residues long. CDR1 DFQATT and CDR2 SNEGSKA come from the germline V gene (reference sequence). Between the trimmed V and J ends, which lost 0 bases and 0 bases, there was a span of 13 bases. DNA of the CDR3: TGCAGTGCTAGAGATCATGGCTCCTCTAGCACAGATACGCAGTATTTT. This encodes CSARDHGSSSTDTQYF.

This clonotype came up a few times. The chain employs TRBV5-1 and TRBJ2-2; D gene uncertain. Germline V gene lookup returns CDR1 SGHRS and CDR2 YFSETQ. V was shortened by 1 base and J by 6 bases, with 7 bases between the two germline ends. CDR3 length: 13 residues. CDR3 residues: CASSLLGPGELFF. In DNA form, the CDR3 reads TGCGCCAGCAGCTTGCTCGGACCCGGGGAGCTGTTTTTT.

J is TRBJ2-3 and V is TRBV9; D remains unclear. Trimming removed 4 bases from V and 5 bases from J, with 14 bases in between. This CDR3 has 14 amino acids. The germline CDR1 and CDR2 sequences are SGDLS and YYNGEE. Here the CDR3 reads CASSSRALGDTQYF. In DNA form, the CDR3 reads TGTGCCAGCAGCTCCCGGGCCCTCGGAGATACGCAGTATTTT. Full variable domain (remainder filled in from reference TRBV9 and TRBJ2-3): DSGVTQTPKHLITATGQRVTLRCSPRSGDLSVYWYQQSLDQGLQFLIQYYNGEERAKGNILERFSAQQFPDLHSELNLSSLELGDSALYFCASSSRALGDTQYFGPGTRLTVL.

This clonotype showed up just a few times. V gene TRBV7-9 combines with J gene TRBJ2-2, with unresolved D. The CDR3 extends over 13 amino acids. Trimming removed 1 base at V and 6 bases at J, with 6 bases between. Germline assignment: CDR1 SEHNR and CDR2 FQNEAQ (reference sequence). CDR3 DNA: TGTGCCAGCAGCTTAGACGGGTCCGGGGAGCTGTTTTTT. Translation gives CASSLDGSGELFF.

The chain joins TRBV6-2 or TRBV6-3 to TRBJ2-1; the D is unclear. V was clipped by 6 bases and J by 9 bases, with 12 bases between them. The germline gives CDR1 MNHEY, CDR2 SVGEGT. The CDR3 length is 12 residues. CDR3 residues: CASSHGPIEQFF. CDR3 nucleotides: TGTGCCAGCAGCCACGGGCCAATTGAGCAGTTCTTC.

This clonotype was counted only a few times. The V gene is TRBV19, the J gene TRBJ2-6, with 8 bases aligning to TRBD1. This CDR3 has 18 amino acids. J lost 0 bases, V lost 3 bases, and 7 bases had no gene match. The V gene's germline CDR1 is LNHDA and CDR2 SQIVND (reference sequence). Here the CDR3 reads CASSIGHRGISGANVLTF. CDR3 DNA: TGTGCCAGTAGTATTGGTCACAGGGGGATCTCTGGGGCCAACGTCCTGACTTTC.